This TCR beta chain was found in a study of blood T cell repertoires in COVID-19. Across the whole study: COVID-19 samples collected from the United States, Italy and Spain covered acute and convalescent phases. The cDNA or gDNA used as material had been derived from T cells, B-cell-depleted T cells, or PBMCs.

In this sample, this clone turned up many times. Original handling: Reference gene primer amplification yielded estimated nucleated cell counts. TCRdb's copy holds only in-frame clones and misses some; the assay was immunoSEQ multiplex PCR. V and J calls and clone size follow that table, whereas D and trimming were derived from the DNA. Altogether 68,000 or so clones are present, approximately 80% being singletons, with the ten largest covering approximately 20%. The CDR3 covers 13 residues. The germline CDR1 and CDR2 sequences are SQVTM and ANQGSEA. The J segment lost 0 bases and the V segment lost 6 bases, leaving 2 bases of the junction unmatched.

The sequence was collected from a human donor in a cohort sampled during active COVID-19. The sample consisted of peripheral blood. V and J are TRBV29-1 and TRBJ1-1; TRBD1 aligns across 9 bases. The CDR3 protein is CSVGDRVNTEAFF. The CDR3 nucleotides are TGCAGCGTAGGGGACAGGGTGAACACTGAAGCTTTCTTT.